This T cell receptor beta chain was documented in a study of CD8+ T cells in alopecia areata. At the level of the study: Recipients were roughly 7-11-week-old female C3H/HeJ mice grafted with skin from roughly 6-13-month-old C3H/HeJ donors with spontaneous alopecia.

A sort of pooled cutaneous lymph node cells used CD4, CD8alpha, NKG2D, NKG2ACE and other stains. For this clone: Its cognate antigen is unknown. Genes here carry mouse names. The read ends 4 residues before the CDR3 terminus; that terminus is restored from the germline J gene. This CDR3 is also generated by other DNA sequences in the sample.

Per the germline V gene, CDR1 is NSQYPW and CDR2 is LRSPGD (reference sequence). The length of the CDR3 is 11 residues. Sequencing relied on a cDNA template that was reverse transcribed from extracted RNA. Generated by immunoSEQ multiplex PCR, the TCRdb table keeps only in-frame clones and is missing some. The sample includes 250,000 or so clones, none of them occurring once. Study-wide results and caveats: Mice showed TCR sharing more clearly than patients did, possibly owing to HLA. Scalp sample sequencing also detects resident alphabeta T cells of normal skin.

Sequenced material: CD4+ T cells sorted from a lymph node. The sequence derives from a C3H/HeJ mouse with alopecia areata. The mouse strain carries the MHC haplotype H2-k. This chain connects TRBV1 to TRBJ2-7; D is ambiguous. The CDR3 region is CTCSATYEQYF. CDR3 DNA (partial): TGCACCTGCAGTGCCACATAT.